The entry that follows covers one T cell receptor (beta chain) sequence. Its antigen is unknown. Primers: 60 Vbeta forward and 13 Jbeta reverse. The protocol was immunoSEQ multiplex PCR, while the TCRdb copy is restricted to in-frame clones and leaves out a portion. The sample carries approximately 90,000 clones, approximately 63% recorded once. This specimen comes from a study of cytomegalovirus exposure and HLA in healthy donors. The study, taken as a whole, reports: Reports indicate that TCR beta sequences accurately predicted the HLA-A and HLA-B alleles of most subjects. Rare TCR sequences predominated, though certain public TCRs were found in many donors.

The CDR3 extends over 19 amino acids. Germline V CDR1 and CDR2: SNHLY, FYNNEI. V gave up 6 bases and J gave up 1 base, with 27 bases separating them. This sequence was found in a woman in her thirties in good health and CMV-seronegative. The rearrangement joins TRBV2 to TRBJ1-1; perhaps TRBD1 as D (6 bases). Source material: PBMCs. The CDR3 loop is CASSSWGGGYLTRNTEAFF. The CDR3 region has the DNA TGTGCCAGCAGCTCATGGGGGGGCGGGTACTTGACTCGGAACACTGAAGCTTTCTTT. Combining the CDR3 with reference TRBV2 and TRBJ1-1 gives the whole variable domain EPEVTQTPSHQVTQMGQEVILRCVPISNHLYFYWYRQILGQKVEFLVSFYNNEISEKSEIFDDQFSVERPDGSNFTLKIRSTKLEDSAMYFCASSSWGGGYLTRNTEAFFGQGTRLTVV.